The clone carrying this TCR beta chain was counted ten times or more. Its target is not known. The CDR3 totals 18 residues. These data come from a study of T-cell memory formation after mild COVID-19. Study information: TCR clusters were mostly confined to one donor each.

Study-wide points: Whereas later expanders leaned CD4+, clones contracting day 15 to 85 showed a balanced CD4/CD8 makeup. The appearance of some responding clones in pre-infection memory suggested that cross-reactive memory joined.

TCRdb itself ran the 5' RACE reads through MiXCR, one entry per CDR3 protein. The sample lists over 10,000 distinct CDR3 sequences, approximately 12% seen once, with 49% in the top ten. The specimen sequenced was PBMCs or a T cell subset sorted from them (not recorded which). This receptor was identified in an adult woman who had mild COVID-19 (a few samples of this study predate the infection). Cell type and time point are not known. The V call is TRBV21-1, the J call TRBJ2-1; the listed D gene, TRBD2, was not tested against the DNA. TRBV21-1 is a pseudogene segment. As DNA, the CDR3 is TGTGCCAGCAGCAAAGCCCACGAACTAGCGGGTGGGAACAATGAGCAGTTCTTC. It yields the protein CASSKAHELAGGNNEQFF.